This TCR beta chain derives from a study of blood T cell repertoires in COVID-19 (dated by TCRdb to the early 2020s). Describing the broader study: Samples from collaborators originated in the United States, Italy and Spain and spanned both the acute and convalescent phases of COVID-19. The material from the prospective study consisted of cDNA or gDNA derived from T cells, B-cell-depleted T cells, or PBMCs. Subjects who had been exposed to COVID-19, were actively infected with it, or had recovered from it provided the deeply sampled blood TCRbeta repertoires that made up the dataset. The repertoires were released in a freely available public database meant as a resource for research on the immune response to SARS-CoV-2. Samples came from the ongoing ImmuneRACE study (first 160 participants) plus 1,254 subjects from 6 global collaborators. Sample metadata almost always included a de-identified subject ID, COVID-19 status, age in years and sex. HLA class I and class II types, where available, came from metadata supplied by the sample provider rather than from assay-based typing. Results the study describes overall, beyond this receptor: The amount of clinical and demographic metadata varied by source and participant and was provided uncurated.

From the cysteine up to the phenylalanine, the CDR3 has a length of 13 residues. CDR3 DNA only is kept here, 39 bases in frame from base 1. At the junction V is shortened by 6 bases and J by 7 bases, with 12 bases in between. Per the germline V gene, WSHSY is the CDR1 and SAAADI is the CDR2. Whole blood was collected in K2EDTA tubes by collaborating institutions according to the institutions' own protocols. For TCRbeta analysis, collaborators shipped samples as frozen whole blood, isolated PBMCs, or DNA extracted from either of those sample types. TCRbeta CDR3 regions were amplified from genomic DNA using the immunoSEQ Assay, a bias-controlled multiplex PCR. The authors' pipeline ran thus. Within the assay, amplification of reference gene primers was used to estimate how many nucleated cells each sample contained. To quantify the absolute abundance of each unique TCRbeta CDR3 rearrangement, sequence reads were collapsed and filtered. For each sample, productive Simpson clonality was calculated by taking the square root of Simpson's diversity index across productive rearrangements. TCRdb mirrors the immuneACCESS table, restricted to in-frame sequences. Some clones are absent from its copies; in checked studies, under half trace to an unresolved V gene, and the reason for the others is unknown. V and J calls and clone size are given by that table; D and trimming were obtained from the DNA. The sample has roughly 250,000 clones on record, about 80% of them singletons. 4% to 6% of the sample is taken by the ten largest.

Remarks on this clone: Its specific antigen is unknown. Base-call qualities are not available, and no considerably larger clone is one nucleotide away.

In this chain, TRBV10-2 is recombined with TRBJ2-2; TRBD2 is possibly the D segment (5 matching bases). The clonotype was recovered from a woman at least 80 years old with active or convalescent COVID-19. What was sequenced was peripheral blood. At the DNA level, the sequence is TGCGCCAGCAGCGTTAGCGTCGGCGGGGAGCTGTTTTTT. This yields the protein CASSVSVGGELFF.